A single sample gave rise to the 5 T cell receptor beta chains below, sequenced in a study of T cells in localized non-small cell lung cancer. Sequenced by immunoSEQ multiplex PCR; TCRdb stores in-frame clones only, minus some. The table has about 19,000 clones, 75% to 95% seen once; the top ten hold less than 5%. Sequences were derived from peripheral blood, sampled before any cancer treatment. Receptors were obtained from a male donor aged 60 or older with stage I squamous cell lung carcinoma.

The chain couples TRBV7-2 to TRBJ1-2, with 8 bases that match TRBD1. V lost 5 bases, J lost 5 bases, and 13 bases stayed unmatched. This CDR3 has 16 amino acids. Germline CDR1 SGHTA, CDR2 FQGNSA. The CDR3 spells CASSPSAGDRIYGYTF. The CDR3 DNA reads TGTGCCAGCAGCCCCAGCGCGGGGGACAGGATTTATGGCTACACCTTC.

The CDR3 spells CASTSGPYEQYF. CDR3 DNA: TGTGCCAGCACCAGCGGTCCCTACGAGCAGTACTTC. V gene TRBV5-4 combines with J gene TRBJ2-7, with D maybe TRBD2 (5 bases). This CDR3 has 12 amino acids. V lost 6 bases to trimming and J lost 2 bases, with 9 bases between them. Per the germline V gene, CDR1 is SGHNT and CDR2 is YYREEE (reference sequence).

The chain carries TRBV19 and TRBJ1-2; 7 bases fit TRBD1. V trimming: 0 bases; J trimming: 3 bases; junction bases outside the gene matches: 7. The CDR3 runs 16 residues. The germline gives CDR1 LNHDA, CDR2 SQIVND (reference sequence). CDR3 nucleotides: TGTGCCAGTAGTATAGATCTATGGGGGACAGACTATGGCTACACCTTC. As protein: CASSIDLWGTDYGYTF.

The chain couples TRBV5-1 to TRBJ2-3; 7 bases are shared with TRBD1. Germline CDR1 SGHRS, CDR2 YFSETQ. V was clipped by 0 bases and J by 1 base; unmatched bases: 8. This CDR3 comprises 17 residues. The CDR3 reads CASSLDDREEGTDTQYF. For the CDR3, the DNA is TGCGCCAGCAGCTTGGATGACAGGGAAGAGGGCACAGATACGCAGTATTTT.

The chain is built from TRBV10-1 and TRBJ2-2, with TRBD1 as a possible D gene (5 bases). CDR1 is WNHNN and CDR2 is SYGVQD in the germline V gene (reference sequence). There are 15 residues in the CDR3. V lost 2 bases and J lost 1, with 8 bases in between. CDR3 nucleotide sequence: TGCGCCAGCAGTGAGCATACAGGGAACACCGGGGAGCTGTTTTTT. As protein: CASSEHTGNTGELFF.